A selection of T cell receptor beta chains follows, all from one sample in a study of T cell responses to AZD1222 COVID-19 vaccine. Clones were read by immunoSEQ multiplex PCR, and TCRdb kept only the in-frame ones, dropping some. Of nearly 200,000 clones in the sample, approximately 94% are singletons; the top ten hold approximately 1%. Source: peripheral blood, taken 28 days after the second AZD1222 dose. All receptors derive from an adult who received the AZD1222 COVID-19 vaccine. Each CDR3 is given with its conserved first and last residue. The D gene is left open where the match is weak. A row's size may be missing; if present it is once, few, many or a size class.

CDR3aa: CASSPGGASGGAYNEQFF; CDR3nt: TGCGCCAGCAGCCCCGGGGGGGCTAGCGGGGGGGCATACAATGAGCAGTTCTTC; v_gene: TRBV4-1; abundance: NA; j_gene: TRBJ2-1; d_gene: TRBD2
CDR3aa: CASSEYGYTF; CDR3nt: TGTGCCAGCAGTGAATATGGCTACACCTTC; v_gene: TRBV6-1; abundance: NA; j_gene: TRBJ1-2; d_gene: NA
CDR3aa: CASSEGEGWGYTF; CDR3nt: TGTGCCAGCAGTGAAGGGGAGGGTTGGGGCTACACCTTC; v_gene: TRBV2; abundance: NA; j_gene: TRBJ1-2; d_gene: NA
CDR3aa: CASSSWGTAKAFF; CDR3nt: TGTGCCAGCAGTTCCTGGGGGACGGCTAAAGCTTTCTTT; v_gene: TRBV6-5; abundance: NA; j_gene: TRBJ1-1; d_gene: NA
CDR3aa: CASSDRTSGGAEQFF; CDR3nt: TGCGCCAGCAGCGACCGGACTAGCGGGGGGGCCGAGCAGTTCTTC; v_gene: TRBV5-1; abundance: NA; j_gene: TRBJ2-1; d_gene: TRBD2
CDR3aa: CASSLVEIQPLNTGELFF; CDR3nt: TGCGCCAGCAGCCTAGTAGAGATCCAACCCCTGAACACCGGGGAGCTGTTTTTT; v_gene: TRBV4-1; abundance: NA; j_gene: TRBJ2-2; d_gene: NA
CDR3aa: CASSLQGNTEAFF; CDR3nt: TGTGCCAGCTCCCTGCAGGGGAACACTGAAGCTTTCTTT; v_gene: TRBV12-3/TRBV12-4; abundance: once; j_gene: TRBJ1-1; d_gene: NA
CDR3aa: CASSQEWSVNEKLFF; CDR3nt: TGCGCCAGCAGCCAAGAATGGTCCGTTAATGAAAAACTGTTTTTT; v_gene: TRBV4-1; abundance: NA; j_gene: TRBJ1-4; d_gene: NA
CDR3aa: CSASSSGQGDGYTF; CDR3nt: TGCAGTGCTAGTTCTTCCGGACAGGGCGATGGCTACACCTTC; v_gene: TRBV20-1; abundance: NA; j_gene: TRBJ1-2; d_gene: TRBD1
CDR3aa: CASSPLGATNEKLFF; CDR3nt: TGTGCCAGTAGCCCCCTAGGGGCAACTAATGAAAAACTGTTTTTT; v_gene: TRBV19; abundance: NA; j_gene: TRBJ1-4; d_gene: NA
CDR3aa: CASSGGTGIHEQYF; CDR3nt: TGTGCCAGTAGTGGCGGGACAGGGATCCACGAGCAGTACTTC; v_gene: TRBV19; abundance: NA; j_gene: TRBJ2-7; d_gene: TRBD1
CDR3aa: CASSPTTGRLGGYTF; CDR3nt: TGTGCCAGCTCACCAACGACAGGGAGATTAGGTGGCTACACCTTC; v_gene: TRBV18; abundance: NA; j_gene: TRBJ1-2; d_gene: TRBD1
CDR3aa: CASSLSWTEKLFF; CDR3nt: TGTGCCAGCAGTTTAAGTTGGACTGAAAAACTGTTTTTT; v_gene: TRBV12-3/TRBV12-4; abundance: NA; j_gene: TRBJ1-4; d_gene: NA
CDR3aa: CATTPPGDTEAFF; CDR3nt: TGTGCCACCACCCCCCCAGGGGACACTGAAGCTTTCTTT; v_gene: TRBV15; abundance: NA; j_gene: TRBJ1-1; d_gene: NA
CDR3aa: CASSIPLGNQPQHF; CDR3nt: TGTGCCAGTAGTATTCCCCTGGGCAATCAGCCCCAGCATTTT; v_gene: TRBV19; abundance: NA; j_gene: TRBJ1-5; d_gene: NA
CDR3aa: CASSQVGSNQPQHF; CDR3nt: TGTGCCAGCAGCCAGGTCGGGAGCAATCAGCCCCAGCATTTT; v_gene: TRBV3-1/TRBV3-2; abundance: NA; j_gene: TRBJ1-5; d_gene: NA
CDR3aa: CASSSNSGTYNEQFF; CDR3nt: TGCGCCAGCAGCTCCAATAGCGGGACTTATAATGAGCAGTTCTTC; v_gene: TRBV5-1; abundance: NA; j_gene: TRBJ2-1; d_gene: TRBD2
CDR3aa: CATSDSPGQGYGNTIYF; CDR3nt: TGTGCCACCAGTGATTCCCCAGGACAGGGCTATGGAAACACCATATATTTT; v_gene: TRBV24-1; abundance: NA; j_gene: TRBJ1-3; d_gene: TRBD1
CDR3aa: CASSTDRNQPQHF; CDR3nt: TGTGCCAGCAGCACAGACAGGAATCAGCCCCAGCATTTT; v_gene: TRBV5-4; abundance: NA; j_gene: TRBJ1-5; d_gene: NA
CDR3aa: CASSPGQNYGYTF; CDR3nt: TGCGCCAGCAGCCCGGGACAGAACTATGGCTACACCTTC; v_gene: TRBV5-1; abundance: NA; j_gene: TRBJ1-2; d_gene: TRBD1
CDR3aa: CASSLGATMNTEAFF; CDR3nt: TGTGCCAGCAGCTTAGGGGCCACCATGAACACTGAAGCTTTCTTT; v_gene: TRBV11-2; abundance: NA; j_gene: TRBJ1-1; d_gene: NA
CDR3aa: CASTVPTGGRYEQYF; CDR3nt: TGTGCCAGCACTGTCCCCACAGGGGGCCGTTACGAGCAGTACTTC; v_gene: TRBV28; abundance: NA; j_gene: TRBJ2-7; d_gene: TRBD1
CDR3aa: CASSLRAPSGHEAFF; CDR3nt: TGTGCCAGCAGCCTCAGGGCTCCATCCGGCCATGAAGCTTTCTTT; v_gene: TRBV21-1; abundance: NA; j_gene: TRBJ1-1; d_gene: NA
CDR3aa: CASRWEPEAFF; CDR3nt: TGTGCCAGCAGGTGGGAACCTGAAGCTTTCTTT; v_gene: TRBV7-2; abundance: NA; j_gene: TRBJ1-1; d_gene: NA
CDR3aa: CASSLGWRPYGYTF; CDR3nt: TGTGCCAGCAGCTTGGGTTGGCGTCCCTATGGCTACACCTTC; v_gene: TRBV5-8; abundance: NA; j_gene: TRBJ1-2; d_gene: NA
CDR3aa: CASGSTYNSPLHF; CDR3nt: TGTGCTAGTGGTTCGACTTATAATTCACCCCTCCACTTT; v_gene: TRBV12-5; abundance: NA; j_gene: TRBJ1-6; d_gene: NA
CDR3aa: CASSPLTGAGQTNTEAFF; CDR3nt: TGCGCCAGCAGCCCACTAACCGGAGCGGGACAGACGAACACTGAAGCTTTCTTT; v_gene: TRBV5-1; abundance: NA; j_gene: TRBJ1-1; d_gene: TRBD1
CDR3aa: CASSQGGQALGTEAFF; CDR3nt: TGTGCCAGCAGTCAAGGGGGACAGGCCCTTGGCACTGAAGCTTTCTTT; v_gene: TRBV2; abundance: once; j_gene: TRBJ1-1; d_gene: TRBD1
CDR3aa: CASSLGRQGAFNEKLFF; CDR3nt: TGTGCCAGCAGCTTGGGGCGGCAGGGGGCTTTTAATGAAAAACTGTTTTTT; v_gene: TRBV7-8; abundance: NA; j_gene: TRBJ1-4; d_gene: TRBD1
CDR3aa: CASSPPAEGNTIYF; CDR3nt: TGTGCCAGCAGTCCCCCTGCGGAAGGAAACACCATATATTTT; v_gene: TRBV28; abundance: NA; j_gene: TRBJ1-3; d_gene: NA
CDR3aa: CASSRIGFSNQPQHF; CDR3nt: TGTGCCAGCAGTCGTATCGGTTTTAGCAATCAGCCCCAGCATTTT; v_gene: TRBV16; abundance: NA; j_gene: TRBJ1-5; d_gene: NA